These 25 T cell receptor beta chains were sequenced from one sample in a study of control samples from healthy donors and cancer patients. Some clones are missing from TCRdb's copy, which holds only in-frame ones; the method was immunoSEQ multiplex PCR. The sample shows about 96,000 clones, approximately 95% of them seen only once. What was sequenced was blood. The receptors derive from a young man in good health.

CDR3 loop: CASSSVDSFSTDTQYF. For the CDR3, the DNA is TGTGCCAGCAGTTCTGTCGACTCCTTCAGCACAGATACGCAGTATTTT. The V and J genes are TRBV5-6 and TRBJ2-3, with no clear D. From germline, CDR1 is SGHDT and CDR2 YYEEEE. The CDR3 spans 16 residues. The V end lost 5 bases, the J end lost 0 bases, and 16 bases lay between the germline ends. The full variable domain, with the rest looked up from reference TRBV5-6 and TRBJ2-3, is DAGVTQSPTHLIKTRGQQVTLRCSPKSGHDTVSWYQQALGQGPQFIFQYYEEEERQRGNFPDRFSGHQFPNYSSELNVNALLLGDSALYLCASSSVDSFSTDTQYFGPGTRLTVL.

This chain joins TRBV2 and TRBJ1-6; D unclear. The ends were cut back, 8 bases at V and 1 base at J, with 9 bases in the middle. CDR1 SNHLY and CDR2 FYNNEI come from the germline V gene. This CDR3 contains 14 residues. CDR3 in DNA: TGTGCCAGCCGTGTCCGATCCTATAATTCACCCCTCCACTTT. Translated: CASRVRSYNSPLHF.

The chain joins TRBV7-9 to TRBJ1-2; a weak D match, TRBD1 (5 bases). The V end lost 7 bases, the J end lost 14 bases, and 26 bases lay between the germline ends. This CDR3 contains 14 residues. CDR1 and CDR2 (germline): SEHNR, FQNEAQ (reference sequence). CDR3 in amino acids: CASTIEGVGRVWTF. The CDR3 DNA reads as TGTGCCAGCACTATCGAAGGGGTAGGGAGGGTTTGGACCTTC. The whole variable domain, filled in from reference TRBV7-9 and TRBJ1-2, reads DTGVSQNPRHKITKRGQNVTFRCDPISEHNRLYWYRQTLGQGPEFLTYFQNEAQLEKSRLLSDRFSAERPKGSFSTLEIQRTEQGDSAMYLCASTIEGVGRVWTFGSGTRLTVV.

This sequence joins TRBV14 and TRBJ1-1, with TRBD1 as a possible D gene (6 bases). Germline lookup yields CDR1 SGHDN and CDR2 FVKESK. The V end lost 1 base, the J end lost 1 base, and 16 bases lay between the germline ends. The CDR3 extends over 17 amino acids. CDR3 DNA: TGTGCCAGCAGCCAAGCGCGGGACAACTATTGGAACACTGAAGCTTTCTTT. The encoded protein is CASSQARDNYWNTEAFF.

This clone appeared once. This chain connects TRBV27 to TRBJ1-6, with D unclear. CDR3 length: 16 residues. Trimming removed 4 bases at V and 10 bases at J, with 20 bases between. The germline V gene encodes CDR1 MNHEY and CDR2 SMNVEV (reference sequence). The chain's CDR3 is CASSSAVVRPGSPLHF. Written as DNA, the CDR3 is TGTGCCAGCAGTTCCGCAGTGGTGAGGCCGGGATCACCCCTCCACTTT.

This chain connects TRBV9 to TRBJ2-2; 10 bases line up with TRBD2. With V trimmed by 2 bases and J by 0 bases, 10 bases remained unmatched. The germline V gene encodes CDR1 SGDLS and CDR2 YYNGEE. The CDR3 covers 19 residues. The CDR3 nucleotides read TGTGCCAGCAGCGTCACCCCCGGACTAGCGGAGCCGAACACCGGGGAGCTGTTTTTT. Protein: CASSVTPGLAEPNTGELFF.

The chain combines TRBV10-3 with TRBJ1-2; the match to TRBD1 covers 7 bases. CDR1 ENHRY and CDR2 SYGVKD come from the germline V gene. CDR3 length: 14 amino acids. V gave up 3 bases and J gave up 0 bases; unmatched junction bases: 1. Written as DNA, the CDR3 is TGTGCCATCAGTGACCAGGGGGCTAACTATGGCTACACCTTC. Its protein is CAISDQGANYGYTF.

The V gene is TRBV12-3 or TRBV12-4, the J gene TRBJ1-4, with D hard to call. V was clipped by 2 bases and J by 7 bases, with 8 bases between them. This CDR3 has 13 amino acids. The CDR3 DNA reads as TGTGCCAGCAGTTTAACCGAGAGTGAAAAACTGTTTTTT. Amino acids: CASSLTESEKLFF.

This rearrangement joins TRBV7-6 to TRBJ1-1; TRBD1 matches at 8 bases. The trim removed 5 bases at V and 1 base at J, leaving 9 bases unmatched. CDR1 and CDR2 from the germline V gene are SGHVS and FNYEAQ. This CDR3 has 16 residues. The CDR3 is CASSPNPGTGNTEAFF. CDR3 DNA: TGTGCCAGCAGCCCCAACCCTGGGACAGGGAACACTGAAGCTTTCTTT.

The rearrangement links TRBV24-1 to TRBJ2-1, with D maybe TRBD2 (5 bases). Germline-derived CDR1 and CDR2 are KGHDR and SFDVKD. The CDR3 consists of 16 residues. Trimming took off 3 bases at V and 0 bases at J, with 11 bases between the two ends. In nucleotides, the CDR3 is TGTGCCACCAGTGATCCCAGCGGAAGCTCCTACAATGAGCAGTTCTTC. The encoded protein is CATSDPSGSSYNEQFF.

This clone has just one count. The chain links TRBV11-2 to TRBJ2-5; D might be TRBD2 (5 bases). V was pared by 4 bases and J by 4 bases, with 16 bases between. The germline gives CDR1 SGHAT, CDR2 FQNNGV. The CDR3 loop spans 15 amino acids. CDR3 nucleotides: TGTGCCAGCAGCTACGGACCGACTCGGGGAGAGACCCAGTACTTC. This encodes CASSYGPTRGETQYF.

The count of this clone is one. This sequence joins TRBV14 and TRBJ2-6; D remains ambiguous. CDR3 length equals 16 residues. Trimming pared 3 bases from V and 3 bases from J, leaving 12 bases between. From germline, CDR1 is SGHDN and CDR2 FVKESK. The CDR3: CASSQDRWYGANVLTF. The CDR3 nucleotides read TGTGCCAGCAGCCAGGACCGTTGGTATGGGGCCAACGTCCTGACTTTC. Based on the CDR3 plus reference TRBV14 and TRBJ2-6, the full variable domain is EAGVTQFPSHSVIEKGQTVTLRCDPISGHDNLYWYRRVMGKEIKFLLHFVKESKQDESGMPNNRFLAERTGGTYSTLKVQPAELEDSGVYFCASSQDRWYGANVLTFGAGSRLTVL.

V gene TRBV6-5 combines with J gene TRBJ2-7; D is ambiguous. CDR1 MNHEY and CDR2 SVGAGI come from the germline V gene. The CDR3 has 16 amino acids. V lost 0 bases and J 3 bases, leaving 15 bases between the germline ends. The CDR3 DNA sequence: TGTGCCAGCAGTTACTCGAGTGAGAGCAGCTACTACGAGCAGTACTTC. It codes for CASSYSSESSYYEQYF.

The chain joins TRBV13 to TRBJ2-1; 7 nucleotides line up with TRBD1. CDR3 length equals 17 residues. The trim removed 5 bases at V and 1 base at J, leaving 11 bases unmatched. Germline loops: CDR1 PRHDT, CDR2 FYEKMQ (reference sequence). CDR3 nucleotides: TGTGCCAGCAGCAATACAGGGGCTTCCGGGTCCTACAATGAGCAGTTCTTC. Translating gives CASSNTGASGSYNEQFF. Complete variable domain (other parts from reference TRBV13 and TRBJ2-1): AAGVIQSPRHLIKEKRETATLKCYPIPRHDTVYWYQQGPGQDPQFLISFYEKMQSDKGSIPDRFSAQQFSDYHSELNMSSLELGDSALYFCASSNTGASGSYNEQFFGPGTRLTVL.

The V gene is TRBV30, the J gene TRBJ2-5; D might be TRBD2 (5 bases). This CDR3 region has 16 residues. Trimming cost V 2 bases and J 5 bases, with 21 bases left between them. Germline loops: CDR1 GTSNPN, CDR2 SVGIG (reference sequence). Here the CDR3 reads CAWSLFLGVLSETQYF. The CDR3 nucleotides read TGTGCCTGGAGTTTGTTCCTCGGGGTCTTAAGTGAGACCCAGTACTTC.

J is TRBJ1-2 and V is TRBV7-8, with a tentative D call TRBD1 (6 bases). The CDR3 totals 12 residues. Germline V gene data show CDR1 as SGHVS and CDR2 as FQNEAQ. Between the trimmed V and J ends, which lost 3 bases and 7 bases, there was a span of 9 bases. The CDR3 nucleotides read TGTGCCAGCAGCTTGGGGGCGAGTGGCTACACCTTC. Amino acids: CASSLGASGYTF.

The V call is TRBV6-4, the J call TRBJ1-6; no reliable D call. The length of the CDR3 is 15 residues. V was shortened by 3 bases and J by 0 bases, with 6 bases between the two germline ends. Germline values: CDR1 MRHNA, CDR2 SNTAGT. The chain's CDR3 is CASSDSTSYNSPLHF. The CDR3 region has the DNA TGTGCCAGCAGTGATTCGACCTCCTATAATTCACCCCTCCACTTT.

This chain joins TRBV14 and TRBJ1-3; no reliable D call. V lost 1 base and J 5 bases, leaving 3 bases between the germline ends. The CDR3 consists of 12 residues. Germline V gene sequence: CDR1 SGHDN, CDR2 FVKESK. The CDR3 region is CASSQARNTIYF. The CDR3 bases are TGTGCCAGCAGCCAAGCCCGAAACACCATATATTTT.

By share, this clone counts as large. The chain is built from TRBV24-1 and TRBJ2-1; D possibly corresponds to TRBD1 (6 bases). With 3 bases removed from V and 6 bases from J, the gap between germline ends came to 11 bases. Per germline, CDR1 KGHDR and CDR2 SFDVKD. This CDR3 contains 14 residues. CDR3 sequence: CATSDIQGSNEQFF. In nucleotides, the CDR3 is TGTGCCACCAGTGATATACAGGGAAGCAATGAGCAGTTCTTC.

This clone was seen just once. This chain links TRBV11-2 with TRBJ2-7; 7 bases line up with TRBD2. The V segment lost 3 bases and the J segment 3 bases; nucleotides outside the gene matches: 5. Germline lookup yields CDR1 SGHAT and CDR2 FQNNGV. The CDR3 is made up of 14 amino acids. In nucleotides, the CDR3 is TGTGCCAGCAGCTTTGGGGGGGAGCTCTACGAGCAGTACTTC. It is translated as CASSFGGELYEQYF. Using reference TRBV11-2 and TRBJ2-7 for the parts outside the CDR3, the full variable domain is EAGVAQSPRYKIIEKRQSVAFWCNPISGHATLYWYQQILGQGPKLLIQFQNNGVVDDSQLPKDRFSAERLKGVDSTLKIQPAKLEDSAVYLCASSFGGELYEQYFGPGTRLTVT.

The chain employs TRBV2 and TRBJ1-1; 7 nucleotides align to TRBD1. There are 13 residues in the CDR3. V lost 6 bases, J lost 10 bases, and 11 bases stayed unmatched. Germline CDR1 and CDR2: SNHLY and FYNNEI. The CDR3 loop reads CASSNQGDGGAFF. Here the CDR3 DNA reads TGTGCCAGCAGCAATCAGGGGGATGGGGGAGCTTTCTTT. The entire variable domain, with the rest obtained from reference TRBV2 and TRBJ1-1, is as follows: EPEVTQTPSHQVTQMGQEVILRCVPISNHLYFYWYRQILGQKVEFLVSFYNNEISEKSEIFDDQFSVERPDGSNFTLKIRSTKLEDSAMYFCASSNQGDGGAFFGQGTRLTVV.

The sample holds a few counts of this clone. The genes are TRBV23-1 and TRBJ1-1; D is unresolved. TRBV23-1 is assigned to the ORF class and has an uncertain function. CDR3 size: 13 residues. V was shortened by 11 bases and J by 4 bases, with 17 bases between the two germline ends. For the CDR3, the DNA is TGCGCCGGCCAAACCCTAGGTTGCACTGAAGCTTTCTTT. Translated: CAGQTLGCTEAFF.

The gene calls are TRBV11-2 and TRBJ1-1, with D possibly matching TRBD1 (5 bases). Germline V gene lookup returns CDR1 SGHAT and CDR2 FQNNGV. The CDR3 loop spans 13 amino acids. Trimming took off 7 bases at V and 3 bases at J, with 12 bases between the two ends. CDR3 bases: TGTGCCAGCACCCTACACAGGCACACTGAAGCTTTCTTT. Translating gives CASTLHRHTEAFF.

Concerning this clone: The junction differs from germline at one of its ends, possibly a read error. The CDR3 DNA reads as TGTGCCAGCAGCTCCATAGGACAGGGCGCAATGGGACTCTTC. It is translated as CASSSIGQGAMGLF. The V call is TRBV7-9, the J call TRBJ2-7; 8 bases map to TRBD1. The CDR3 has 14 amino acids. CDR1 SEHNR and CDR2 FQNEAQ come from the germline V gene (reference sequence).

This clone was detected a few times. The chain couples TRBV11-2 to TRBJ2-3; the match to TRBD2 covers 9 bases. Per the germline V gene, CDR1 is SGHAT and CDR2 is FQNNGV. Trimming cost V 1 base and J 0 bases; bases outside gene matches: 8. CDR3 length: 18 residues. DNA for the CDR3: TGTGCCAGCAGCTTAGGGGGTTTGACTAGCGGAAGCACAGATACGCAGTATTTT. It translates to CASSLGGLTSGSTDTQYF.